These 13 T cell receptor beta chains share one sample of origin, sequenced in a study of blood T cells in healthy people across ages. A second 7 to 11 cycle PCR used barcoded and J-beta primers. From the 5' RACE reads, TCRdb called clonotypes with MiXCR, one entry per CDR3 protein. Of some 1.1 million distinct CDR3 sequences in the sample, under 40% were seen once. What was sequenced was blood. The receptors come from a man aged 18-30 years in good health.

This chain connects TRBV20-1 to TRBJ1-4; possible D gene TRBD1, 5 bases. CDR3 length: 13 residues. The germline V and J ends were trimmed by 1 base and 8 bases, with 11 bases remaining between them. From germline, CDR1 is DFQATT and CDR2 SNEGSKA (reference sequence). In DNA form, the CDR3 reads TGCAGTGCTAGAGTGGTGGGGCTCGAAAAACTGTTTTTT. It specifies CSARVVGLEKLFF.

V gene TRBV7-9 combines with J gene TRBJ1-2; no definite D call. Per the germline V gene, CDR1 is SEHNR and CDR2 is FQNEAQ (reference sequence). Deletions cut 5 bases from V and 1 base from J, with 17 bases between. The CDR3 is 16 amino acids. CDR3 loop: CASSTPTMNNNYGYTF. CDR3 nucleotide sequence: TGTGCCAGCAGCACACCGACGATGAACAATAACTATGGCTACACCTTC. Full variable domain (missing parts from reference TRBV7-9 and TRBJ1-2): DTGVSQNPRHKITKRGQNVTFRCDPISEHNRLYWYRQTLGQGPEFLTYFQNEAQLEKSRLLSDRFSAERPKGSFSTLEIQRTEQGDSAMYLCASSTPTMNNNYGYTFGSGTRLTVV.

The V call is TRBV5-1, the J call TRBJ1-5; weak D call: TRBD1 (6 bases). This CDR3 has 14 amino acids. Trimming pared 4 bases from V and 4 bases from J, leaving 12 bases between. Germline V CDR1 and CDR2: SGHRS, YFSETQ. CDR3 bases: TGCGCCAGCAGCCCTACGGGGGCAAATCAGCCCCAGCATTTT. Its translation: CASSPTGANQPQHF.

The rearrangement links TRBV7-2 to TRBJ2-7; unclear D gene. The V end was cut by 5 bases, the J end by 1 base, with 12 bases between. From germline, CDR1 is SGHTA and CDR2 FQGNSA. This CDR3 has 14 residues. CDR3 sequence: CASSPYGDSYEQYF. CDR3 sequence (DNA): TGTGCCAGCAGCCCGTATGGGGATTCCTACGAGCAGTACTTC.

This CDR3 reads CASSQDVEQGYPPQHF. For the CDR3, the DNA is TGCGCCAGCAGCCAAGATGTCGAGCAGGGGTACCCGCCCCAGCATTTT. The genes are TRBV4-3 and TRBJ1-5; possibly TRBD1 for D (6 bases). Germline CDR1 reads LGHNA; CDR2 reads YSLEER. CDR3 length: 16 residues. Trimming shortened V by 0 bases and J by 9 bases, and 18 bases separated the two germline ends.

This clonotype was counted a few times. The V gene is TRBV29-1, the J gene TRBJ2-2; the match to TRBD1 covers 10 bases. Germline V gene sequence: CDR1 SQVTM, CDR2 ANQGSEA. This CDR3 has 14 residues. V dropped 6 bases and J dropped 2; count of bases not matched to a gene: 3. For the CDR3, the DNA is TGCAGCGTCCGGGACAGGGGCAACACCGGGGAGCTGTTTTTT. It codes for CSVRDRGNTGELFF.

This clonotype was seen a few times. The chain recombines TRBV20-1 with TRBJ2-3, with D possibly matching TRBD1 (6 bases). Trimming took 5 bases from V and 3 from J, leaving 15 bases between them. Per germline, CDR1 DFQATT and CDR2 SNEGSKA (reference sequence). The CDR3 is 14 amino acids. The CDR3: CSAPTRGPTDTQYF. CDR3 nucleotides: TGCAGTGCTCCTACCAGGGGACCGACAGATACGCAGTATTTT.

The chain has TRBV10-3 and TRBJ2-7; 8 bases fit TRBD1. J lost 7 bases, V lost 7 bases, and 9 bases had no gene match. From germline, CDR1 is ENHRY and CDR2 SYGVKD. This CDR3 is built from 13 residues. CDR3 bases: TGTGCCATCAAGGGACAGGTCGCCAATGAGCAGTACTTC. Translation: CAIKGQVANEQYF.

The chain combines TRBV27 with TRBJ2-7, with 8 positions matching TRBD1. Germline lookup yields CDR1 MNHEY and CDR2 SMNVEV (reference sequence). The CDR3 contains 15 residues. J was trimmed by 0 bases and V by 3 bases; bases with no gene match: 4. CDR3 nucleotide sequence: TGTGCCAGCAGTTTGACAGGGGTCCACTCCTACGAGCAGTACTTC. Its translation: CASSLTGVHSYEQYF.

The V gene is TRBV10-3, the J gene TRBJ2-3; D perhaps matches TRBD2 (6 bases). Per the germline V gene, CDR1 is ENHRY and CDR2 is SYGVKD. The V and J ends lost 3 bases and 1 base respectively, with 11 bases between them. The CDR3 sequence is 15 residues long. The CDR3 DNA is TGTGCCATCAGTGACGGGGGATTTGGCACAGATACGCAGTATTTT. Translating it yields CAISDGGFGTDTQYF.

The gene calls are TRBV2 and TRBJ1-1; no reliable D call. CDR1 and CDR2 (germline): SNHLY, FYNNEI. This CDR3 spans 12 amino acids. V shed 9 bases and J shed 6 bases, with 14 bases lying between them. The CDR3, as DNA: TGTGCCAGGAGCAGCAGTACGCCTGAAGCTTTCTTT. Its translation: CARSSSTPEAFF. The full variable domain, its missing parts supplied by reference TRBV2 and TRBJ1-1, is EPEVTQTPSHQVTQMGQEVILRCVPISNHLYFYWYRQILGQKVEFLVSFYNNEISEKSEIFDDQFSVERPDGSNFTLKIRSTKLEDSAMYFCARSSSTPEAFFGQGTRLTVV.

This clonotype was seen only a few times. The gene calls are TRBV20-1 and TRBJ1-1, with TRBD1 as a possible D gene (5 bases). This CDR3 comprises 12 residues. Between the trimmed V and J ends, which lost 7 bases and 4 bases, there was a span of 13 bases. CDR1 DFQATT and CDR2 SNEGSKA come from the germline V gene (reference sequence). CDR3 amino acids: CSGGRDFTEAFF. CDR3 in DNA: TGCAGTGGGGGCCGAGATTTCACTGAAGCTTTCTTT.

The sample holds a few counts of this clonotype. The chain carries TRBV3-1 and TRBJ1-6, with D unclear. V dropped 3 bases and J dropped 10 bases, with 10 bases sitting between them. The CDR3 is 13 residues long. The germline CDR1 and CDR2 sequences are LGHDT and YNNKEL (reference sequence). CDR3 in DNA: TGTGCCAGCAGCCACAGAGAGGAATCACCCCTCCACTTT. Amino acid sequence: CASSHREESPLHF.